This TCR beta chain is drawn from a study of OX40 agonist ivuxolimab in advanced cancers. Some background on the complete study: Ivuxolimab was a fully human IgG2 agonistic monoclonal antibody targeting the costimulatory receptor OX40 (CD134). Intravenous ivuxolimab was administered to patients every 2 weeks at six dose levels: 0.01, 0.1, 0.3, 1.5, 3 and 10 mg/kg. Of the approximately 53 patients in dose escalation, about 20 had hepatocellular carcinoma, some 15 had melanoma, 9 had renal cell carcinoma and 9 had head and neck cancer. A male proportion of about 79% and a mean age of approximately 58 years, ranging from about 20 to 79, were recorded for the dose-escalation cohort. Patients were allowed to have had prior anti-PD-1, anti-PD-L1 or anti-CTLA-4 therapy, and around 37% of the dose-escalation patients had previously received checkpoint inhibitors. Partial responses occurred in three dose-escalation patients, of whom one had hepatocellular carcinoma and two had cutaneous melanoma. Peripheral TCRbeta sequencing was intended to test whether TCR sequence diversity was altered and clonal T-cell expansion was caused by ivuxolimab. The paper covers the monotherapy dose-escalation part of the phase I ivuxolimab trial, which included N = 52 patients.

To sequence the TCRbeta CDR3 region, genomic DNA was isolated from the sorted cells. TCRbeta CDR3 regions were sequenced using the immunoSEQ Assay. In TCRdb, the immuneACCESS table is reduced to in-frame sequences with V and J assigned. These tables do not hold every clone; where another copy was compared, an unresolved V gene accounts for under half, and the others remain unexplained. Here the sample has some 82,000 clones; about 91% occur a single time. The ten largest clonotypes hold about 2.3% of the sample. This clone was picked up one time. This receptor's antigen is unknown. No base qualities exist here, and no much larger clone lies one base off it. Taken from the germline V gene, the CDR1 and CDR2 loops are LGHNA and YNFKEQ. Its CDR3 holds 15 amino acids, cysteine through phenylalanine. Here the CDR3 DNA is all that survives: 45 bases in frame from base 1. V is pruned by 2 bases and J by 3 bases, leaving 6 bases of the junction without a gene match.

Patients with a history of autoimmune disease or receiving systemic immunosuppression were excluded from the trial. Peripheral blood for TCR sequencing was drawn from every dose cohort at baseline, at cycle 4 day 1 and at cycle 7 day 1. Samples came from an open-label, multicenter, first-in-human phase I dose-escalation trial of ivuxolimab. Adults with locally advanced or metastatic melanoma, renal cell carcinoma, hepatocellular carcinoma or head and neck squamous cell carcinoma were enrolled in the trial. Before TCR sequencing, CD4+ T cells and CD8+ T cells from peripheral blood were sorted into separate populations. The full study reports these points: In the 0.1-3.0 mg/kg groups, partial responders had among the lowest normalized peripheral clonal expansion, particularly in CD8+ T cells. Low levels of normalized T-cell clonal expansion were also seen in some patients who did not respond. The antigen specificity of the peripheral T cells that underwent clonal expansion was not determined. At doses of 0.1 to 3.0 mg/kg, clonal expansion of both CD4+ and CD8+ T cells in blood was seen between baseline and week 6. After ivuxolimab, more expanded clones were found on average in CD8+ T cells than in CD4+ T cells.

The starting material was CD4+ or CD8+ T cells sorted from blood, obtained in a trial of the OX40 agonist ivuxolimab. This sequence originates from an adult with an advanced solid tumor such as melanoma, head and neck, liver or kidney cancer. The sequence joins TRBV4-2 to TRBJ1-2; TRBD1 agrees with 7 junctional bases. The nucleotide sequence reads TGTGCCAGCAGCCAACAGACAGGGTGGGACTATGGCTACACCTTC. This encodes CASSQQTGWDYGYTF.